This T cell receptor beta chain was found in a study of shared clonotypes between healthy human individuals (dated by TCRdb to about 2020). Some background on the complete study: The cohort comprised two women and a few men aged 18 to 49 years. To estimate repertoire size and how much clonotypes are shared between individuals, the study performed deep sequencing of blood TCR repertoires from about five healthy adults. Libraries were prepared and TCR repertoires were sequenced by different laboratories using diverse techniques, in order to increase sequencing depth and limit assay-specific biases. Between about 0.9 and 10 billion PBMCs per donor were obtained by leukapheresis. General study outcomes and caveats: Pairwise subsampling indicated that sequencing depth was expected to affect the degree of clonotype sharing among donors. The genetic and exposure-history diversity represented was limited by the small number of donors. Sampling was limited to blood, and TCR repertoires in tissue likely differ from TCR repertoires in blood.

V loses 5 bases, J loses 1 base, and the germline ends lie 4 bases apart. Measured from the cysteine to the phenylalanine, the CDR3 is 12 residues long. The DNA shown is the 36-base CDR3, in frame from base 1. The germline V gene yields SGHTA for CDR1 and FQGNSA for CDR2. As to this clone: Its antigen specificity is not known. No base qualities exist here, and no much larger clone lies one base off it. Other DNA variants within this sample encode the same CDR3.

The donors were healthy, HIV-negative adults who had no recently reported acute infections or vaccinations. Every donor was a Caucasian adult residing in Nashville, Tennessee, USA. For unsorted samples, some 100 million PBMCs were counted, and genomic DNA was extracted using the QIAamp DNA Blood Mini kit. After blood collection by leukapheresis, PBMCs were isolated using Ficoll-Histopaque density gradient centrifugation and then cryopreserved in the vapor phase of liquid nitrogen. Using the deep immunoSEQ assay, multiplex PCR amplified TCR CDR3 regions from genomic DNA. Extracted genomic DNA from each cell subset was distributed evenly across all wells of several immunoSEQ 96-well plates, and each plate was treated as a replicate. For unsorted PBMC, 250 to 350 ng of genomic DNA, equivalent to 30,000 to 35,000 T cell genomes, went into each replicate PCR. Genomic DNA from unsorted PBMC was sequenced over ten immunoSEQ deep assay plates. Purified libraries were measured with a Qubit 3.0 fluorometer, size-checked on a Bioanalyzer 2100, and measured again with the KAPA Library Quantification kit. A separate single-read 150-cycle Illumina NextSeq 550 flow cell was used to sequence each immunoSEQ 96-well plate. The authors' pipeline ran thus. Because the immunoSEQ output held only junctional sequences and lacked quality scores, the filtering could not match the filtering applied to full-length reads. Sequences were annotated with PyIR, a Python wrapper for IgBLAST v1.9, using IMGT germline references to assign V/J genes and CDR3. Any read was removed if the V/J assignment was weak (E-value above 1e-6), the CDR3 was missing, or the read contained stop codons, out-of-frame junctions, or ambiguous translated residues. V3J clonotypes were defined as sequences sharing an identical inferred V gene, J gene, and CDR3 amino acid sequence. Percentage overlap between repertoires was calculated by dividing the number of shared unique clonotypes by the size of the smaller repertoire. Three approaches were used to assess repertoire richness: RTK rarefaction, the Chao1 estimator, and Recon v2.1 estimates of unobserved clonotypes. What TCRdb holds here is the immuneACCESS table cut down to in-frame rearrangements. Part of the clones is not present; checked against another copy, under half of the missing clones reflect an unresolved V gene, and the others are unexplained. For V, J and clone size, that table is used; D and trimming come from the DNA. Recorded for this sample are about 500,000 clones; around 77% of them occurred a single time. The ten largest clones capture approximately 12% of the sample.

This receptor was identified in a middle-aged woman in good health. Some clones in this sample may be carry-over from other donors' samples. Recombination connected TRBV7-2 to TRBJ2-3, with the D gene too uncertain to name. Sequencing used PBMCs. Here is the DNA: TGTGCCAGCAGCACGCGCACAGATACGCAGTATTTT. It specifies CASSTRTDTQYF.